This TCR beta chain was captured by sequencing in a study of breast tumors, draining lymph nodes, adjacent tissues. Study results and caveats: Luminal-like breast cancer showed significantly greater tumor-nontumor repertoire similarity than basal-like breast cancer did. Data only fit, rather than demonstrated, lymph node origin of most tumor T cells.

MiXCR, run by TCRdb on the multiplex PCR reads, gives a single entry per CDR3 protein. The sample lists 180,000 or so distinct CDR3 sequences, approximately 30% seen once, with 4.3% in the top ten. CDR3 length: 15 residues. Germline V gene sequence: CDR1 DFQATT, CDR2 SNEGSKA (reference sequence). Concerning this clonotype: Its target is unknown. One end of the junction fails to match germline, which may point to a read error.

Axillary draining lymph nodes of breast cancer patients supplied the node samples. This sequence originates from a female donor with breast cancer. Some clones in this sample may be carry-over from other donors' samples. Sequencing was performed on axillary lymph node tissue. The chain recombines TRBV20-1 with TRBJ2-7; D not certain. CDR3 sequence reads: CSARMGLGWSSEQYF. DNA for the CDR3: TGCAGTGCTAGAATGGGGTTGGGGTGGTCCTCCGAGCAGTACTTC.